The entry below describes one TCR beta chain. The CDR3 sequence is 16 residues long. Germline values: CDR1 KGHSH, CDR2 LQKENI. V lost 4 bases, J lost 6 bases, and 16 bases lay in between. This entry is derived from a study of T cell responses to AZD1222 COVID-19 vaccine. The data were produced by immunoSEQ multiplex PCR, yet TCRdb's version contains in-frame clones alone and is incomplete. The sample carries 100,000 to 120,000 clones, around 92% recorded once. Sequences were derived from peripheral blood, sampled on day 0 of AZD1222 vaccination. The J gene is TRBJ1-6, the V gene TRBV18, with D possibly being TRBD1 (6 bases). The sequence was obtained from an adult in good health. The CDR3: CASSRLPGQTNSPLHF. CDR3 coding DNA: TGTGCCAGCTCACGTCTCCCTGGACAGACTAATTCACCCCTCCACTTT. Together with reference TRBV18 and TRBJ1-6, the CDR3 gives the full variable domain: NAGVMQNPRHLVRRRGQEARLRCSPMKGHSHVYWYRQLPEEGLKFMVYLQKENIIDESGMPKERFSAEFPKEGPSILRIQQVVRGDSAAYFCASSRLPGQTNSPLHFGNGTRLTVT.